This T cell receptor beta chain derives from a study of blood T cell repertoires in COVID-19. Only in-frame clones appear in the TCRdb table, and some are missing; sequencing was by immunoSEQ multiplex PCR. The table shows roughly 200,000 clones, with 70% to 90% occurring only once. Trimming removed 3 bases at V and 0 bases at J, with 7 bases between. This CDR3 contains 14 residues. Looked up from germline, CDR1 is SGDLS and CDR2 is YYNGEE. Categorization into cohorts depended on clinical history that participants reported. The recovered donors of Cohort 3 showed two negative PCRs, clearance, or symptom resolution.

The sample taken for sequencing was PBMCs or T cells enriched from blood (not recorded which). This clonotype was obtained from a man in his forties who had recovered from COVID-19. The chain combines TRBV9 with TRBJ1-3; D perhaps matches TRBD1 (6 bases). CDR3 in DNA: TGTGCCAGCAGCGCAGGGGCCTCTGGAAACACCATATATTTT. Translation gives CASSAGASGNTIYF.